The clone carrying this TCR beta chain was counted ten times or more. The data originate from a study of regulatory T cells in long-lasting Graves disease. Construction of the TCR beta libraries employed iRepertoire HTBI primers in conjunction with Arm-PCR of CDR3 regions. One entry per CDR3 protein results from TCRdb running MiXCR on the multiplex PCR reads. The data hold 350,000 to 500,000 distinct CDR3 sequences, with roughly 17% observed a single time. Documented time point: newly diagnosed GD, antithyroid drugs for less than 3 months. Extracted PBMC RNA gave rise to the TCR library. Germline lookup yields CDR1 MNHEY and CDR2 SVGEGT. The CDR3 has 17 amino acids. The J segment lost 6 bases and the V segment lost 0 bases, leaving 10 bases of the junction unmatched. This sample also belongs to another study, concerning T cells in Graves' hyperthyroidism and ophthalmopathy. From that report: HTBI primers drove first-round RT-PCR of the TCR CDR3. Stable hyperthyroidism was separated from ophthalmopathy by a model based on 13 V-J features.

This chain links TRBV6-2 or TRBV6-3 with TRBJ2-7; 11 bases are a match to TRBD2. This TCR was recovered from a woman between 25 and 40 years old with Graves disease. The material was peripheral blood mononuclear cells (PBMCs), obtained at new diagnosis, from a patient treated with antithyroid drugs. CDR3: CASSYSPSGRWGLEQYF. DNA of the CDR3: TGTGCCAGCAGTTACTCCCCTAGCGGGAGGTGGGGGCTCGAGCAGTACTTC.